This passage covers 24 T cell receptor beta chains from one sample sequenced in a study of T cell responses to AZD1222 COVID-19 vaccine. Profiling relied on immunoSEQ multiplex PCR, and the TCRdb table lists in-frame clones only, not all of them. The data hold about 60,000 clones, with 75% to 90% observed a single time. The sequenced sample was peripheral blood, obtained on day 0 of MenACWY control vaccination. These receptors all stem from an adult in good health.

V and J are TRBV4-3 and TRBJ2-1, with no clear D. The CDR3 spans 16 residues. V was cut by 0 bases and J by 0 bases, with 9 bases left in between. CDR1 and CDR2 from the germline V gene are LGHNA and YSLEER. This CDR3 is CASSQDSRPSYNEQFF. The CDR3 nucleotides are TGCGCCAGCAGCCAAGACTCGCGGCCCTCCTACAATGAGCAGTTCTTC.

The chain links TRBV5-1 to TRBJ2-2; weak D call: TRBD1 (6 bases). V was trimmed by 4 bases and J by 5 bases, leaving 18 bases between them. The CDR3 sequence is 16 residues long. Germline CDR1 SGHRS, CDR2 YFSETQ. CDR3 region: CASSPTVIGQTGELFF. The CDR3 region has the DNA TGCGCCAGCAGCCCAACCGTAATAGGACAGACCGGGGAGCTGTTTTTT. Variable domain in full (rest from reference TRBV5-1 and TRBJ2-2): KAGVTQTPRYLIKTRGQQVTLSCSPISGHRSVSWYQQTPGQGLQFLFEYFSETQRNKGNFPGRFSGRQFSNSRSEMNVSTLELGDSALYLCASSPTVIGQTGELFFGEGSRLTVL.

The chain uses TRBV5-6 and TRBJ1-1; D is ambiguous. The germline CDR1 and CDR2 sequences are SGHDT and YYEEEE. This CDR3 contains 14 residues. V dropped 4 bases and J dropped 0 bases, with 10 bases sitting between them. CDR3 region: CASSPIGLNTEAFF. DNA of the CDR3: TGTGCCAGCAGCCCCATCGGTCTGAACACTGAAGCTTTCTTT.

The V gene is TRBV18, the J gene TRBJ2-7, with TRBD1 identical over 8 bases. The CDR3 contains 15 residues. J lost 0 bases, V lost 8 bases, and 9 bases had no gene match. In germline, CDR1 is KGHSH, CDR2 LQKENI. The CDR3, as DNA: TGTGCCAGCCTAGAAGACAGGGGCGGCTCCTACGAGCAGTACTTC. Protein sequence: CASLEDRGGSYEQYF.

The V gene is TRBV7-2, the J gene TRBJ2-3; D unresolved. Looked up from germline, CDR1 is SGHTA and CDR2 is FQGNSA. Trimming cost V 5 bases and J 2 bases, with 11 bases left between them. The CDR3 consists of 14 residues. The DNA for the CDR3 is TGTGCCAGCAGCCTCCAGTTCCTCACAGATACGCAGTATTTT. Translating gives CASSLQFLTDTQYF.

This clone was detected only a few times. This chain joins TRBV30 and TRBJ1-6; D uncertain. Germline V gives CDR1 GTSNPN, CDR2 SVGIG (reference sequence). The V and J ends lost 1 base and 10 bases respectively, with 11 bases between them. The CDR3 consists of 13 residues. CDR3: CAWSGSRSSPLHF. CDR3 nucleotides: TGTGCCTGGAGTGGCTCAAGGAGCTCACCCCTCCACTTT.

The table lists this clone with a count of one. The chain is built from TRBV7-9 and TRBJ2-4; D gene uncertain. Per germline, CDR1 SEHNR and CDR2 FQNEAQ (reference sequence). The germline V and J ends were trimmed by 2 bases and 3 bases, with 11 bases remaining between them. This CDR3 comprises 15 residues. DNA of the CDR3: TGTGCCAGCAGCTTATCGATCGATTACAAAAACATTCAGTACTTC. It codes for CASSLSIDYKNIQYF.

The chain recombines TRBV27 with TRBJ1-2; 10 bases map to TRBD1. The ends lost 6 bases at V and 8 bases at J; junction bases unmatched: 9. Germline CDR1 reads MNHEY; CDR2 reads SMNVEV (reference sequence). This CDR3 is built from 14 residues. The CDR3 DNA sequence: TGTGCCAGCAGGATAAGGGACAGGGGAGGGGGCTACACCTTC. It codes for CASRIRDRGGGYTF.

The chain combines TRBV30 with TRBJ1-5; unclear D gene. Germline V gene lookup returns CDR1 GTSNPN and CDR2 SVGIG (reference sequence). The CDR3 covers 13 residues. The V and J ends lost 0 bases and 7 bases respectively, with 10 bases between them. In DNA, the CDR3 is TGTGCCTGGAGTGTACCGGGTAGGCAGCCCCAGCATTTT. As protein: CAWSVPGRQPQHF.

V gene TRBV6-2 or TRBV6-3 combines with J gene TRBJ2-7; no definite D call. V lost 2 bases, J lost 2 bases, and 10 bases lay in between. This CDR3 comprises 14 residues. Per the germline V gene, CDR1 is MNHEY and CDR2 is SVGEGT. CDR3 loop: CASSYGMATYEQYF. CDR3 in DNA: TGTGCCAGCAGTTACGGGATGGCTACCTACGAGCAGTACTTC.

V usage is TRBV7-6 and J usage is TRBJ2-2, with 10 nucleotides matching TRBD2. V trimming: 4 bases; J trimming: 1 base; junction bases outside the gene matches: 3. The CDR3 sequence is 16 residues long. Germline V gene data show CDR1 as SGHVS and CDR2 as FNYEAQ. CDR3 DNA sequence: TGTGCCAGCAGCTCCCGACTAGCGGGGAACACCGGGGAGCTGTTTTTT. It yields the protein CASSSRLAGNTGELFF.

The J gene is TRBJ2-1, the V gene TRBV29-1; 9 nucleotides line up with TRBD1. V gave up 3 bases and J gave up 6 bases; unmatched junction bases: 0. The CDR3 extends over 12 amino acids. In germline, CDR1 is SQVTM, CDR2 ANQGSEA. DNA for the CDR3: TGCAGCGTTGAGGGACAGGGCAATGAGCAGTTCTTC. Its translation is CSVEGQGNEQFF.

The genes are TRBV14 and TRBJ2-3, with unresolved D. V lost 1 base and J lost 8, with 10 bases in between. This CDR3 is built from 13 residues. Germline assignment: CDR1 SGHDN and CDR2 FVKESK. This CDR3 reads CASSQAPAGTQYF. CDR3 coding DNA: TGTGCCAGCAGCCAAGCGCCCGCCGGTACGCAGTATTTT. Looking up the rest from reference TRBV14 and TRBJ2-3 gives the full variable domain: EAGVTQFPSHSVIEKGQTVTLRCDPISGHDNLYWYRRVMGKEIKFLLHFVKESKQDESGMPNNRFLAERTGGTYSTLKVQPAELEDSGVYFCASSQAPAGTQYFGPGTRLTVL.

The rearrangement joins TRBV12-5 to TRBJ2-3; D is unclear. The CDR3 sequence is 12 residues long. CDR1 and CDR2 from the germline V gene are LGHNT and FRNRAP. V was trimmed by 2 bases and J by 3 bases, leaving 3 bases between them. CDR3 nucleotide sequence: TGTGCTAGTGGTTTGACAACAGATACGCAGTATTTT. This encodes CASGLTTDTQYF.

The V and J genes are TRBV24-1 and TRBJ1-2, with D possibly matching TRBD1 (6 bases). The CDR3 sequence is 16 residues long. Between the trimmed V and J ends, which lost 2 bases and 6 bases, there was a span of 18 bases. Germline-derived CDR1 and CDR2 are KGHDR and SFDVKD. CDR3 nucleotide sequence: TGTGCCACCAGTGATTCGAGTCCTCAGGGGCAGGATGGCTACACCTTC. It translates to CATSDSSPQGQDGYTF.

The J gene is TRBJ2-2, the V gene TRBV2; a possible D gene is TRBD1 (5 bases). The CDR3 extends over 17 amino acids. The V and J ends lost 7 bases and 0 bases respectively, with 18 bases between them. CDR1 is SNHLY, CDR2 FYNNEI, per germline. As DNA, the CDR3 is TGTGCCAGCACAGGCAGGGTCCGGGTCCCGAACACCGGGGAGCTGTTTTTT. Amino acid sequence: CASTGRVRVPNTGELFF.

DNA of the CDR3: TGTGCGGTGGGGTCTGGAAACACCATATATTTT. It codes for CAVGSGNTIYF. V and J are TRBV3-1 (or the pseudogene TRBV3-2) and TRBJ1-3; D is uncertain. Germline V gene sequence: CDR1 LGHDT, CDR2 YNNKEL (reference sequence). This CDR3 has 11 residues.

This chain links TRBV27 with TRBJ2-5; 11 bases fit TRBD2. This CDR3 has 15 amino acids. The J segment lost 1 base and the V segment lost 4 bases, leaving 2 bases of the junction unmatched. Germline V lookup: CDR1 MNHEY, CDR2 SMNVEV (reference sequence). In DNA form, the CDR3 reads TGTGCCAGCAGTTCAACTAGCGGGGGCCAAGAGACCCAGTACTTC. Amino acids: CASSSTSGGQETQYF.

This clone occurred a few times. This sequence joins TRBV4-3 and TRBJ1-1, with 7 bases matching TRBD1. In germline, CDR1 is LGHNA, CDR2 YSLEER. There are 14 residues in the CDR3. Germline trimming cut 4 bases from V and 5 bases from J; bases unmatched to any gene: 7. This CDR3 reads CASSPGTARTEAFF. In DNA, the CDR3 is TGCGCCAGCAGCCCAGGGACAGCTCGGACTGAAGCTTTCTTT.

This clone was recorded only once. The rearrangement joins TRBV10-3 to TRBJ1-1; no reliable D call. Trimming took off 4 bases at V and 5 bases at J, with 11 bases between the two ends. The CDR3 spans 13 residues. CDR1 and CDR2 from the germline V gene are ENHRY and SYGVKD. The CDR3 nucleotides read TGTGCCATCAGTGTTATACAGCTAACTGAAGCTTTCTTT. Translated: CAISVIQLTEAFF.

V gene TRBV11-1 combines with J gene TRBJ2-7; 10 nucleotides agree with TRBD2. This CDR3 has 15 amino acids. V shed 6 bases, J shed 2 bases, and the junction held 7 bases outside the gene matches. Germline lookup yields CDR1 SGHAT and CDR2 FQDESV (reference sequence). The CDR3 DNA reads as TGTGCCAGCAGACTAGCGGGACAGGTGACCTACGAGCAGTACTTC. Translation gives CASRLAGQVTYEQYF.

The rearrangement uses TRBV12-3 or TRBV12-4 and TRBJ2-7; D assignment may be TRBD1 or TRBD2 (5 bases each). The CDR3 contains 13 residues. V gave up 3 bases and J gave up 4 bases, with 10 bases separating them. The CDR3 region is CASSFNEGYEQYF. The CDR3 bases are TGTGCCAGCAGTTTTAATGAGGGGTACGAGCAGTACTTC.

This chain links TRBV28 with TRBJ1-6, with D maybe TRBD1 (5 bases). The CDR3 is 14 amino acids. V lost 2 bases, J lost 7 bases, and 9 bases lay in between. The germline gives CDR1 MDHEN, CDR2 SYDVKM. CDR3 bases: TGTGCCAGCAGTTTAGGGGCCGGGAATTCACCCCTCCACTTT. Its protein is CASSLGAGNSPLHF.

This sequence joins TRBV28 and TRBJ2-5; D remains ambiguous. This CDR3 comprises 13 residues. Germline V gene sequence: CDR1 MDHEN, CDR2 SYDVKM. Trimming stripped 2 bases from V and 1 base from J, with 5 bases between. The CDR3 region has the DNA TGTGCCAGCAGTTTAGTCAGCCAAGAGACCCAGTACTTC. This gives the protein CASSLVSQETQYF.